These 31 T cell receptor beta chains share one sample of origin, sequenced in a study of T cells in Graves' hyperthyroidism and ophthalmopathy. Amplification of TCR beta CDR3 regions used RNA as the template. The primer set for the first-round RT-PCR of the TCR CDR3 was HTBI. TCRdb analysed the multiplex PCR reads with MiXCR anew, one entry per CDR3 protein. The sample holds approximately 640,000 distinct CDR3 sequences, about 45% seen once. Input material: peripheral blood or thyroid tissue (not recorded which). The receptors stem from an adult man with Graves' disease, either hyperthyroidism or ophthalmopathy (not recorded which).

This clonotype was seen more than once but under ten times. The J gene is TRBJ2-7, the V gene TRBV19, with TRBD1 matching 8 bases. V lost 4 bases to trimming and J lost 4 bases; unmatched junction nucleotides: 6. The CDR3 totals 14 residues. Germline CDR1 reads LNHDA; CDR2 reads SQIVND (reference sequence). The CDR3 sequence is CASSTPGGRYEQYF. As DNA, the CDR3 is TGTGCCAGTAGTACGCCAGGGGGCCGATACGAGCAGTACTTC.

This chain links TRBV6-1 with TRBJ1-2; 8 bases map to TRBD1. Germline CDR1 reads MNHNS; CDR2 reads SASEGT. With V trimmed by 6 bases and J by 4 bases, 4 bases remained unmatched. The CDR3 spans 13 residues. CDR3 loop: CASRAGGAYGYTF. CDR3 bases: TGTGCCAGCAGGGCAGGGGGCGCCTATGGCTACACCTTC.

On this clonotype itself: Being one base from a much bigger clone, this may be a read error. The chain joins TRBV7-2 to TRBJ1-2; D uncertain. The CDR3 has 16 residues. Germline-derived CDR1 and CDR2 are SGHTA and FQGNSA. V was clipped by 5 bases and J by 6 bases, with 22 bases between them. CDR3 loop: CASSPVDGSAGDGYTF. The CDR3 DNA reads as TGTGCCAGCAGCCCCGTGGACGGGTCGGCCGGAGATGGCTACACCTTC.

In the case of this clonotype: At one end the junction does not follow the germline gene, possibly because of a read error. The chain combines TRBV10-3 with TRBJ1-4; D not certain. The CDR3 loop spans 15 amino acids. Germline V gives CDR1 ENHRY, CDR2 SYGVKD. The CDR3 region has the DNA TGTGCCATCCGTGACACGGGGTACACTGAAGAAAAACTGTTTTTT. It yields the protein CAIRDTGYTEEKLFF.

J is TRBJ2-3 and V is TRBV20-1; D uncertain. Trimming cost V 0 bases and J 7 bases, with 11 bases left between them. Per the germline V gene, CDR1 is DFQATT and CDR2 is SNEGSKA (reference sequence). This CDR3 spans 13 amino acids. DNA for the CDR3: TGCAGTGCTAGAGAGAAGACCCAGTATACGCAGTATTTT. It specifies CSAREKTQYTQYF.

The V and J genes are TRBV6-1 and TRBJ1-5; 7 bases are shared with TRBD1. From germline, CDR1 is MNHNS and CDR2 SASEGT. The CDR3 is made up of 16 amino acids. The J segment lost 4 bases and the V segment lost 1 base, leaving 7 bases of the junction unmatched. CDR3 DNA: TGTGCCAGCAGTGAAGTGGCGACAGGGCCGAATCAGCCCCAGCATTTT. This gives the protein CASSEVATGPNQPQHF.

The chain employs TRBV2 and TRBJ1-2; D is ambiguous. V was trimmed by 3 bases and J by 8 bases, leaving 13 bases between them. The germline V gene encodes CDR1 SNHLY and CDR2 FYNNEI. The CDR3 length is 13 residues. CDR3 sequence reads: CASSEPEGAGYTF. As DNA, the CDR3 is TGTGCCAGCAGTGAGCCGGAAGGAGCGGGCTACACCTTC.

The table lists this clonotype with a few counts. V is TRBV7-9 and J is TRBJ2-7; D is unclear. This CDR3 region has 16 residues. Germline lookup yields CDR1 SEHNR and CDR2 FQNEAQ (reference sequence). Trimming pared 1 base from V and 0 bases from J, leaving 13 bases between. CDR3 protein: CASSLVSRMSSYEQYF. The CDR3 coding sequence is TGTGCCAGCAGCTTAGTCTCCCGTATGAGCTCCTACGAGCAGTACTTC. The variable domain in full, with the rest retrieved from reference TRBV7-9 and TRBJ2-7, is DTGVSQNPRHKITKRGQNVTFRCDPISEHNRLYWYRQTLGQGPEFLTYFQNEAQLEKSRLLSDRFSAERPKGSFSTLEIQRTEQGDSAMYLCASSLVSRMSSYEQYFGPGTRLTVT.

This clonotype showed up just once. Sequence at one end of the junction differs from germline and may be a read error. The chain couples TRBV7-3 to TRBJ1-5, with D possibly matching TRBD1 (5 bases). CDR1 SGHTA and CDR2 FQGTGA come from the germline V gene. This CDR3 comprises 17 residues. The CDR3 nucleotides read TGCGCCAGCAGCCAAGTGGCAGGGAGTAGGGGCAATCAGCCCCAGCATTTT. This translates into CASSQVAGSRGNQPQHF. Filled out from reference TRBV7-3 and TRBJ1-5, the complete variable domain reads GAGVSQTPSNKVTEKGKYVELRCDPISGHTALYWYRQSLGQGPEFLIYFQGTGAADDSGLPNDRFFAVRPEGSVSTLKIQRTERGDSAVYLCASSQVAGSRGNQPQHFGDGTRLSIL.

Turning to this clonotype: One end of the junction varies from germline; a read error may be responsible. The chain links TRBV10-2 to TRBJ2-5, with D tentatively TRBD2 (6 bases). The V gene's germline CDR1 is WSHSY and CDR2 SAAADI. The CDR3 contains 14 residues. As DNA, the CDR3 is TGCGTCAGCAGTCTTGTGGGAGGAGGAGAGACCCAGTACTTC. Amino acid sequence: CVSSLVGGGETQYF.

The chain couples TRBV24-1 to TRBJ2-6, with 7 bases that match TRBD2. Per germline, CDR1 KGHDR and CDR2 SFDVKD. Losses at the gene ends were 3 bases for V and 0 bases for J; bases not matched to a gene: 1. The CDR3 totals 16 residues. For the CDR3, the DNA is TGTGCCACCAGTGATCGCGGGGGCTCTGGGGCCAACGTCCTGACTTTC. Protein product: CATSDRGGSGANVLTF.

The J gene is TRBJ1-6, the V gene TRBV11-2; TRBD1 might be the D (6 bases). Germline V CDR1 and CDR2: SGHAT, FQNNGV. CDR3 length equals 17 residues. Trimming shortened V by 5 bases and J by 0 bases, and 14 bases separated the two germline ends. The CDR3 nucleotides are TGTGCCAGCAGCCTGAGCCCGGACAGCTCCTATAATTCACCCCTCCACTTT. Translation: CASSLSPDSSYNSPLHF.

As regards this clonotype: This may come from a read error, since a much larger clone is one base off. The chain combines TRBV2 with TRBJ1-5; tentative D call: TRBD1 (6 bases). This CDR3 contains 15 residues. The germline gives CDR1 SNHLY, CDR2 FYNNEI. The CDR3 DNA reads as TGTGCCAGCAGTGCAGAAGGGGGGAGCAATCAGTCCCAGCATTTT. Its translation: CASSAEGGSNQSQHF.

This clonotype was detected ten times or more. The CDR3 sequence is CASSSDRLAGTYEQYF. In DNA form, the CDR3 reads TGTGCCAGCAGCTCCGACCGACTAGCGGGAACTTACGAGCAGTACTTC. The rearrangement links TRBV7-8 to TRBJ2-7; 11 bases line up with TRBD2. V lost 4 bases, J lost 4 bases, and 9 bases stayed unmatched. CDR3 length: 16 amino acids. Germline V gives CDR1 SGHVS, CDR2 FQNEAQ.

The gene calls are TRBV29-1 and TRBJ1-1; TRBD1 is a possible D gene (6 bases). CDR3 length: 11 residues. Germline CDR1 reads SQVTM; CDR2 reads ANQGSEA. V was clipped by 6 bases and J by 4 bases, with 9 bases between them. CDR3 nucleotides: TGCAGCGTAGGACAGCTCACTGAAGCTTTCTTT. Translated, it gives CSVGQLTEAFF. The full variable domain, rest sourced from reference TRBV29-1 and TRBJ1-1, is SAVISQKPSRDICQRGTSLTIQCQVDSQVTMMFWYRQQPGQSLTLIATANQGSEATYESGFVIDKFPISRPNLTFSTLTVSNMSPEDSSIYLCSVGQLTEAFFGQGTRLTVV.

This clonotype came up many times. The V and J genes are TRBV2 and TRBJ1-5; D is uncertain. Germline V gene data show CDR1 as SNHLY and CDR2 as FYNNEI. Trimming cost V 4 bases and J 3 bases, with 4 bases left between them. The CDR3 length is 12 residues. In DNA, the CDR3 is TGTGCCAGCAGTGGACCCAATCAGCCCCAGCATTTT. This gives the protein CASSGPNQPQHF.

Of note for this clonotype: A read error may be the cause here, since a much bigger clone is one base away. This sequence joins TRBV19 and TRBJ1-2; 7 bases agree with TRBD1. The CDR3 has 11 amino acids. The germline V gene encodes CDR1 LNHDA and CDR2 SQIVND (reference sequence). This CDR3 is CVIQGDYGYTF. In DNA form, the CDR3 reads TGTGTCATTCAGGGGGACTATGGCTACACCTTC.

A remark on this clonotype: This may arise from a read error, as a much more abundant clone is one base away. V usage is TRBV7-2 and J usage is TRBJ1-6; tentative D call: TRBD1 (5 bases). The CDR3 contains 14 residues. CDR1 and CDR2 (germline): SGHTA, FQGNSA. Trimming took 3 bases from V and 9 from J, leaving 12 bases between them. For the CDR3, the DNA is TGTGCCAGCAGCTTCTCAGGGAGCGGTTCACCCCTCCACTTT. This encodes CASSFSGSGSPLHF.

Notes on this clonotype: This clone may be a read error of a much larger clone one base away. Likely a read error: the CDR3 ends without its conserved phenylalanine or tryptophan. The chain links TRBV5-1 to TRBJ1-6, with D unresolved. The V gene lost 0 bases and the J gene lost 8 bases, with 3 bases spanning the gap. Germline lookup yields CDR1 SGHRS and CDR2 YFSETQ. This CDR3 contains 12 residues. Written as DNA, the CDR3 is TGCGCCAGCAGCTTGGCGGATTCACCCCTCCACTAT. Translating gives CASSLADSPLHY.

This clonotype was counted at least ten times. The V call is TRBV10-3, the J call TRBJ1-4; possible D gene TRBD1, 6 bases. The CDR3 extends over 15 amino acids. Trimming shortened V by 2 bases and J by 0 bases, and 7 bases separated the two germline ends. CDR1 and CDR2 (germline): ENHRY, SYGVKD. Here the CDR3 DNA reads TGTGCCATCAGTGAGACAGGGCCAACTAATGAAAAACTGTTTTTT. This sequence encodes CAISETGPTNEKLFF.

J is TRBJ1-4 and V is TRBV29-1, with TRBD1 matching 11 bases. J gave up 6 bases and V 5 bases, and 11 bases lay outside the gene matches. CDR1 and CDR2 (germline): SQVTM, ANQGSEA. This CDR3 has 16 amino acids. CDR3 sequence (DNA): TGCAGCGTTTACGTGCTTCCGGGACAGGGGGATGAAAAACTGTTTTTT. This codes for CSVYVLPGQGDEKLFF.

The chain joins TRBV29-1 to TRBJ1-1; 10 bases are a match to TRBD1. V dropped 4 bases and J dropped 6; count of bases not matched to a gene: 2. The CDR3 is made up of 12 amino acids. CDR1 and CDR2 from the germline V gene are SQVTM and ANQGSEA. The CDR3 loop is CSVVGQGAEAFF. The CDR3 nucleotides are TGCAGCGTTGTAGGACAGGGGGCTGAAGCTTTCTTT.

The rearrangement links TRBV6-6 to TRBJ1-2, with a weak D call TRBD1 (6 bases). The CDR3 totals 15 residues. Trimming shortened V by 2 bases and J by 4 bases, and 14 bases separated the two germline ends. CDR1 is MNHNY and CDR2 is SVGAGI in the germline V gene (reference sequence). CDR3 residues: CASSYLGGAGYGYTF. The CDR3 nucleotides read TGTGCCAGCAGTTACCTGGGGGGCGCGGGCTATGGCTACACCTTC.

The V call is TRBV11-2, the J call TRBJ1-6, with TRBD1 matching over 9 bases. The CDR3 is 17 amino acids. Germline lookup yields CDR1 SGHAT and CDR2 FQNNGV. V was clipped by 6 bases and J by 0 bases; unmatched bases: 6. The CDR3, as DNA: TGTGCCAGCAGGGGAGGGACAGGGAGCTCCTATAATTCACCCCTCCACTTT. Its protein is CASRGGTGSSYNSPLHF.

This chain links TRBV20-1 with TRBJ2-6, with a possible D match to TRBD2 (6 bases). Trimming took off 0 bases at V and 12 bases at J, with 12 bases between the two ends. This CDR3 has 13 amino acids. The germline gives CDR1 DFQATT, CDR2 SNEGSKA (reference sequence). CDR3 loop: CSARDRTRGVLTF. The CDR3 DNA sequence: TGCAGTGCTAGAGATCGAACGCGGGGCGTCCTGACTTTC.

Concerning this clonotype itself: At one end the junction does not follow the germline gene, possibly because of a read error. The CDR3 bases are TGTGCCAGCAGCCAGGGGGTGACCCAGCACTTC. Amino acids: CASSQGVTQHF. This chain joins TRBV7-3 and TRBJ2-5; 7 nucleotides line up with TRBD1. Germline CDR1 reads SGHTA; CDR2 reads FQGTGA. The CDR3 has 11 amino acids.

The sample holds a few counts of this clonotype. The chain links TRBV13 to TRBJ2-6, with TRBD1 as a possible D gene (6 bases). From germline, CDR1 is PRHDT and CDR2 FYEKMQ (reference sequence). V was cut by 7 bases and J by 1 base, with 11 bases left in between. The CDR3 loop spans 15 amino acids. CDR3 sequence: CASTGTGSGANVLTF. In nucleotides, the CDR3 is TGTGCCAGCACCGGAACAGGGTCTGGGGCCAACGTCCTGACTTTC.

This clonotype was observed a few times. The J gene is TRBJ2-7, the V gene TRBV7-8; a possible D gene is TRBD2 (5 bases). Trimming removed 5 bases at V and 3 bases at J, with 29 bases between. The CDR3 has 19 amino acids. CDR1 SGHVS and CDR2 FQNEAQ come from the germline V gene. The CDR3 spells CASSPSQLPGTRVGYEQYF. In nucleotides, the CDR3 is TGTGCCAGCAGCCCCTCCCAGCTACCGGGAACCCGGGTGGGCTACGAGCAGTACTTC.

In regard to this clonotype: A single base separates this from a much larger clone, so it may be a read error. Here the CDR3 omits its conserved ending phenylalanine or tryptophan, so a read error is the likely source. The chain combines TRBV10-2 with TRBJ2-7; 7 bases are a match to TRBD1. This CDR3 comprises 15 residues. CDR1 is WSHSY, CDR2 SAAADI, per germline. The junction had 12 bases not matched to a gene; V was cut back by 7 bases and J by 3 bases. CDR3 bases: TGCGCCAGCAACCCGACAGGGAGATCGGGCTACGAGCAGTACCTC. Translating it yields CASNPTGRSGYEQYL.

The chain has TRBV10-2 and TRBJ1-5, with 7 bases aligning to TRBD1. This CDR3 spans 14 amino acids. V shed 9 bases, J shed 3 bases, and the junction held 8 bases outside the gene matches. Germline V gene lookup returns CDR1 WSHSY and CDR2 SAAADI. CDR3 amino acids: CASKQGGDNQPQHF. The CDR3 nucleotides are TGCGCCAGTAAGCAGGGGGGGGACAATCAGCCCCAGCATTTT.

CDR3 sequence: CASSPRDRVYEKLFF. The CDR3 nucleotides read TGTGCCAGCAGTCCCCGGGACAGGGTCTATGAAAAACTGTTTTTT. The V gene is TRBV27, the J gene TRBJ1-4, with TRBD1 matching 9 bases. The germline gives CDR1 MNHEY, CDR2 SMNVEV (reference sequence). The J segment lost 6 bases and the V segment lost 5 bases, leaving 7 bases of the junction unmatched. The CDR3 has 15 amino acids.